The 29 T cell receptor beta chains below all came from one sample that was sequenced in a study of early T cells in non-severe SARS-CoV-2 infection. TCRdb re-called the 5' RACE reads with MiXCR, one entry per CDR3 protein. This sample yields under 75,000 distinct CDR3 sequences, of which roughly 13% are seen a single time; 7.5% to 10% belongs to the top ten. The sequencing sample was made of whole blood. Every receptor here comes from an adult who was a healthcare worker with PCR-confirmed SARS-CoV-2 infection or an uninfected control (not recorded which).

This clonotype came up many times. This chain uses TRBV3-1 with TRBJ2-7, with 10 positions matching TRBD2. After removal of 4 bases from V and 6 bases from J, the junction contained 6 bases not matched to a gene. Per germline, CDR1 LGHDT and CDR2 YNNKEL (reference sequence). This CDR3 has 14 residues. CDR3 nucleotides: TGTGCCAGCAGCCGATTAGCGGGAGGCCTCGAGCAGTACTTC. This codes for CASSRLAGGLEQYF.

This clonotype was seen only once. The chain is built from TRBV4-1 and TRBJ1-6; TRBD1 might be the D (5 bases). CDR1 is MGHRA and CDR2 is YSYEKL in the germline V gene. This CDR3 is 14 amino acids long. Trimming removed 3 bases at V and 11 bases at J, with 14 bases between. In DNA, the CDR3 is TGCGCCAGCAGCCACGGGGCAGAGAACCCACCCCTCCACTTT. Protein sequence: CASSHGAENPPLHF.

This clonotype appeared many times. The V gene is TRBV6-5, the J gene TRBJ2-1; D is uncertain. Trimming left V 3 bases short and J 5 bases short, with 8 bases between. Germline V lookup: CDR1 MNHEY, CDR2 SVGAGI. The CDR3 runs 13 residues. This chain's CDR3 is CASSYAANNEQFF. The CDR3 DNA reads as TGTGCCAGCAGTTATGCCGCAAACAATGAGCAGTTCTTC.

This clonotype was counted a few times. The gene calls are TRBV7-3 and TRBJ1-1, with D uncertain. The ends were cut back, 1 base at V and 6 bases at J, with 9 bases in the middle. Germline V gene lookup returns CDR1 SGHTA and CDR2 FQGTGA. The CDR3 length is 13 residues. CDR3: CASSLNGLPEAFF. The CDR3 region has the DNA TGTGCCAGCAGCTTAAATGGTCTTCCTGAAGCTTTCTTT.

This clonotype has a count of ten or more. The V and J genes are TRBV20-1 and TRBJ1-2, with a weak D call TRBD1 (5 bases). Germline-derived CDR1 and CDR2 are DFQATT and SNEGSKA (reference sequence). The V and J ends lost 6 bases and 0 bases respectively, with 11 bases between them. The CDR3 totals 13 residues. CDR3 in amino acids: CSAGGGSNYGYTF. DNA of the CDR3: TGCAGTGCGGGGGGAGGATCTAACTATGGCTACACCTTC.

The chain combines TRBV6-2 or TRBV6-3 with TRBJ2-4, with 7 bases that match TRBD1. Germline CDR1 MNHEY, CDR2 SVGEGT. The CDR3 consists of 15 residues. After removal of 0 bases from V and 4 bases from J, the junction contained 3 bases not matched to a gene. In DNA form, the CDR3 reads TGTGCCAGCAGTTACTCCGGGACAGAGAAAAACATTCAGTACTTC. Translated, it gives CASSYSGTEKNIQYF.

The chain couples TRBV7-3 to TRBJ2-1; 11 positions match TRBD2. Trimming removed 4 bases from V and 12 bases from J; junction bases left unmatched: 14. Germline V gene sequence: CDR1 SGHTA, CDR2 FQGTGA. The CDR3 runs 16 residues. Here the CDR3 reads CASSSRGGSGRAVQFF. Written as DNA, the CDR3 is TGTGCCAGCAGCTCCCGCGGGGGTAGCGGGAGGGCCGTGCAGTTCTTC.

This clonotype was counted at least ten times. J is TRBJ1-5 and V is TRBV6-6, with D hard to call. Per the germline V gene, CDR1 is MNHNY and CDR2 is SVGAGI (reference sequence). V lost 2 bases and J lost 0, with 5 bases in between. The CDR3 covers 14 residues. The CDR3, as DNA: TGTGCCAGCAGTTACGACCCTAGCAATCAGCCCCAGCATTTT. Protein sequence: CASSYDPSNQPQHF.

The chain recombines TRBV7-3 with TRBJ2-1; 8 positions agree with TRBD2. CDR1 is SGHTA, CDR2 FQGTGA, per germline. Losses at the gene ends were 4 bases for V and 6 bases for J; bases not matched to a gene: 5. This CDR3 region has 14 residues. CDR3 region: CASSSSAGVNEQFF. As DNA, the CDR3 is TGTGCCAGCAGCTCCTCAGCGGGAGTCAATGAGCAGTTCTTC.

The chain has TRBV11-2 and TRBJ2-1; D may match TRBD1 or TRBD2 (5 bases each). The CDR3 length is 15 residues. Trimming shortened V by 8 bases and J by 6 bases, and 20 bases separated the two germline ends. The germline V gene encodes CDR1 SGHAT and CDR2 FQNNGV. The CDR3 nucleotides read TGTGCCAGCGGGAACCCGGGACCCCGGTCCAATGAGCAGTTCTTC. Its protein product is CASGNPGPRSNEQFF.

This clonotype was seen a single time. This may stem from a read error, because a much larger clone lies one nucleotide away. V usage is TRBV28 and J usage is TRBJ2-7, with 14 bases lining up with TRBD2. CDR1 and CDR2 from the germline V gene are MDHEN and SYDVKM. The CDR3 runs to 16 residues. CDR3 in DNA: TGTGCCTGCAGCTCAGTTGGGACTAGCGGGAGAAACGAGCAGTACTTC. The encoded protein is CACSSVGTSGRNEQYF.

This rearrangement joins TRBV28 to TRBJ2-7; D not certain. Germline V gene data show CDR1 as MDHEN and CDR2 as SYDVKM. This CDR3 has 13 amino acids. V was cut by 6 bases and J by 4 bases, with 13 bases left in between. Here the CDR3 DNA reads TGTGCCAGCAGGCCCCAGGCTTCTTACGAGCAGTACTTC. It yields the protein CASRPQASYEQYF.

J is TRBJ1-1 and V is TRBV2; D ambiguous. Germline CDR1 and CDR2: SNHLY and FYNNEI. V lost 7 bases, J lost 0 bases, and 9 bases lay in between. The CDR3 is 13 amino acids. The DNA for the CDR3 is TGTGCCAGCACCCTAGGGTTGAACACTGAAGCTTTCTTT. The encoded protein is CASTLGLNTEAFF.

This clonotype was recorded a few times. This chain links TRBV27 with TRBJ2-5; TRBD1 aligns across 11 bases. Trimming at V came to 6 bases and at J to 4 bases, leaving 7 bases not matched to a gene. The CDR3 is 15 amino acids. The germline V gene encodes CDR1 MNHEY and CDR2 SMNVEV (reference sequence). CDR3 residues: CASRPGTGGRETQYF. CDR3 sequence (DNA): TGTGCCAGCAGACCCGGGACAGGGGGAAGAGAGACCCAGTACTTC.

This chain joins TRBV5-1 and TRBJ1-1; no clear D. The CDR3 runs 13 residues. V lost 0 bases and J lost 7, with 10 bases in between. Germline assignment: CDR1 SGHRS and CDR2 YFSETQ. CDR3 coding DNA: TGCGCCAGCAGCTTGGCCCAGAAGGGTGAAGCTTTCTTT. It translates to CASSLAQKGEAFF.

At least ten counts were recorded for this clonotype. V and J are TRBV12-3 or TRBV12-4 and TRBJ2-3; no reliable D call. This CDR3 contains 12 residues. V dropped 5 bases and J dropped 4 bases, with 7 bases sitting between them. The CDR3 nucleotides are TGTGCCAGCAGTCCCAGGCCAGATACGCAGTATTTT. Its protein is CASSPRPDTQYF.

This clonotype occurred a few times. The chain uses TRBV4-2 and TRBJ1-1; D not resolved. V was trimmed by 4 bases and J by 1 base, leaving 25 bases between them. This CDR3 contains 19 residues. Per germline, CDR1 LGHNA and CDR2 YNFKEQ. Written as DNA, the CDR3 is TGTGCCAGCAGCCTGCAAAACGGGAACCCCACGGACGGGAACACTGAAGCTTTCTTT. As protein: CASSLQNGNPTDGNTEAFF.

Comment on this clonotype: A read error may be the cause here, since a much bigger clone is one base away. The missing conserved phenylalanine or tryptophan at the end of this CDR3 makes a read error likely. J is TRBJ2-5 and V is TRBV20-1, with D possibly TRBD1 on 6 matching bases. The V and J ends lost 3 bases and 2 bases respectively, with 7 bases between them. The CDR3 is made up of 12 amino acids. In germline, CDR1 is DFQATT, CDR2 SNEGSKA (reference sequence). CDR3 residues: CSASTGQETQYL. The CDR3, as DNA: TGCAGTGCTAGCACAGGGCAAGAGACCCAGTACCTC.

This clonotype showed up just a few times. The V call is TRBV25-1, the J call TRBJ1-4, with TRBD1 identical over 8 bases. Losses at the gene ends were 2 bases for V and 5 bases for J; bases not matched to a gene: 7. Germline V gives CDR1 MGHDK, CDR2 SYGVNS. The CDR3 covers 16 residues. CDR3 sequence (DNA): TGTGCCAGCAGTGAAGCCGCGGGGACAGGAAATGAAAAACTGTTTTTT. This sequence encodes CASSEAAGTGNEKLFF.

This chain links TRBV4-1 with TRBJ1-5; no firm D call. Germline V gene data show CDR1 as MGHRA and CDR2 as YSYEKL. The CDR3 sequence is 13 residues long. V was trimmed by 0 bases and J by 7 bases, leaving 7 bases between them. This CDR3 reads CASSQEGAQPQHF. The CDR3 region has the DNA TGCGCCAGCAGCCAAGAAGGCGCCCAGCCCCAGCATTTT.

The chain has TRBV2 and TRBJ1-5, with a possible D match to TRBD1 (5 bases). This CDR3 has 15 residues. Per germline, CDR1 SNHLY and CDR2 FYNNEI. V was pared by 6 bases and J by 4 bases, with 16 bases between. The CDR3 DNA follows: TGTGCCAGCAGCCCCCCCCCGGGACGGAATCAGCCCCAGCATTTT. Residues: CASSPPPGRNQPQHF.

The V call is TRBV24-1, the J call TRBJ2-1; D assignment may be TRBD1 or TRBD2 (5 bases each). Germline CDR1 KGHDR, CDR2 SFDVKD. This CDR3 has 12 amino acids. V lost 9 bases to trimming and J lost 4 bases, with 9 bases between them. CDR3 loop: CATGDAYNEQFF. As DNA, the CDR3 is TGTGCCACCGGGGACGCTTACAATGAGCAGTTCTTC.

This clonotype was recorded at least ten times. The CDR3 nucleotides are TGTGCCAGCAGCGGGACAGGGAGGGAGTACGAGCAGTACTTC. Protein: CASSGTGREYEQYF. The rearrangement joins TRBV5-6 to TRBJ2-7; TRBD1 matches 9 bases. The CDR3 spans 14 residues. The germline V gene encodes CDR1 SGHDT and CDR2 YYEEEE. Losses at the gene ends were 4 bases for V and 4 bases for J; bases not matched to a gene: 6.

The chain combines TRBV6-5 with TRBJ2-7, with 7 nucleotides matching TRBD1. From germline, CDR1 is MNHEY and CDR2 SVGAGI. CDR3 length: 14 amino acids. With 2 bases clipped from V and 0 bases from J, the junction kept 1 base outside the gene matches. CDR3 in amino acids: CASSYRDSSYEQYF. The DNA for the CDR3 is TGTGCCAGCAGTTACCGGGACAGCTCCTACGAGCAGTACTTC.

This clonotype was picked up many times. This CDR3 reads CASSYRDTGELFF. The DNA for the CDR3 is TGTGCCAGCAGTTACAGGGACACCGGGGAGCTGTTTTTT. V and J are TRBV6-2 or TRBV6-3 and TRBJ2-2; D is undetermined. V lost 2 bases, J lost 3 bases, and 4 bases lay in between. The germline V gene encodes CDR1 MNHEY and CDR2 SVGEGT. The CDR3 length is 13 residues.

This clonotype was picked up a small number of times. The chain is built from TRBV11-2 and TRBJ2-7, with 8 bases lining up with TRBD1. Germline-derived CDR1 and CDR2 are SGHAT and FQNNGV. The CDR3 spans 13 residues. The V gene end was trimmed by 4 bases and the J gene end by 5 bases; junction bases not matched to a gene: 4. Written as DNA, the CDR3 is TGTGCCAGCAGCTCCGACAGGGGCCACGAGCAGTACTTC. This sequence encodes CASSSDRGHEQYF.

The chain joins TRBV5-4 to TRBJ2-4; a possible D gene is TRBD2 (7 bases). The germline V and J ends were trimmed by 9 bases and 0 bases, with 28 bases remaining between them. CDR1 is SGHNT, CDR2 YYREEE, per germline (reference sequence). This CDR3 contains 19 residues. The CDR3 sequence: CATRLATTQGGSAKNIQYF. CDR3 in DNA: TGTGCCACCCGCCTTGCTACGACACAGGGAGGGTCAGCCAAAAACATTCAGTACTTC.

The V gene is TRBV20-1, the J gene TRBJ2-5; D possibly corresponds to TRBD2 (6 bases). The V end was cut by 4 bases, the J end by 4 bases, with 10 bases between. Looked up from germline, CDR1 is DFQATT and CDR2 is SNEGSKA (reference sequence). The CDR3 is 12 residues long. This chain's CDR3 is CSATLGGETQYF. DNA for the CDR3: TGCAGTGCTACCCTGGGGGGAGAGACCCAGTACTTC.

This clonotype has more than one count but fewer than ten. The CDR3 region is CASSEPGQGHEQYF. In DNA, the CDR3 is TGCGCCAGCAGCGAACCGGGACAGGGGCACGAGCAGTACTTC. This rearrangement joins TRBV10-2 to TRBJ2-7, with TRBD1 identical over 10 bases. Germline V lookup: CDR1 WSHSY, CDR2 SAAADI. The CDR3 is 14 amino acids. J lost 5 bases, V lost 6 bases, and 7 bases had no gene match.